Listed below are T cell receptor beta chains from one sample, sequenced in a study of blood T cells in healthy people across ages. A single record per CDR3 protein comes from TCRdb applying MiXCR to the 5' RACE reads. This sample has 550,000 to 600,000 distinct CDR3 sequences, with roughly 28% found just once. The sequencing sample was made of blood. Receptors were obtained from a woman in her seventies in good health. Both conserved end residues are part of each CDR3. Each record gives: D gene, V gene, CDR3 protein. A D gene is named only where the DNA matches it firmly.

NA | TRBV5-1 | CASSASREGYTF
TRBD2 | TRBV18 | CASSPRLFGGTPETQYF
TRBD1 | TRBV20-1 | CSARVTGGGQNTEAFF
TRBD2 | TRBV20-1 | CSASVVSGGATDTQYF
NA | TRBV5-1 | CASSLEGGYAEQFF
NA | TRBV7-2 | CASSPGTFGYTF
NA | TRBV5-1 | CASSLGLETQYF
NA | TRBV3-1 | CASSPRGRNNSPLHF
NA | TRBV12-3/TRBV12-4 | CASSFRTAPEPFNEKLFF
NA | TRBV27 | CASSQGFLYEQYF
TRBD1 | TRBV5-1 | CASNRGPNTGELFF
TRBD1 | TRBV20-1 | CSAAGQGEAYEQYF
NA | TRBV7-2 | CASSFPPAPTGGETQYF
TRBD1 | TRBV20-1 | CSARKGQGENTQYF
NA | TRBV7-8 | CASSHRDSAKTQYF
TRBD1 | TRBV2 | CASSVNRGKEKLFF
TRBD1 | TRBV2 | CASSGVGQGTQPQHF
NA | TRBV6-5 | CASSSVTGLIGNEQFF
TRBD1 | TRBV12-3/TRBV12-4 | CASSPTGDNHGYTF
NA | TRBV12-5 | CASAGRGDAYEQYF
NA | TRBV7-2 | CASSFLRGLGRPPLHF
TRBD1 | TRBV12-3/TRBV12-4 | CASRGETGSISEKLFF
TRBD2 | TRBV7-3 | CASSDSGAGGPMSNNEQFF
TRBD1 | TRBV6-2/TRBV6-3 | CASSSGQVWEKLFF
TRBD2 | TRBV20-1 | CSATLHSGALNEQFF
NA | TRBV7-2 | CASSSGPATNEKLFF
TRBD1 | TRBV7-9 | CASSPQGQAFFGYTF
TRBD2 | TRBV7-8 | CASSLSRGGSGELFF